The source of this T cell receptor (beta chain) is a study of cytomegalovirus exposure and HLA in healthy donors. The germline V gene has CDR1 SNHLY and CDR2 FYNNEI. This CDR3 is built from 13 residues. The ends were cut back, 7 bases at V and 0 bases at J, with 10 bases in the middle. This clone was seen a handful of times. Its matching antigen is unknown. Study-wide findings and caveats: An apparent linkage of common viral pathogens to several of the most significant clusters emerged in a later analysis. Trimming of TCR beta V- and J-genes showed a link, identified in a later analysis, to a missense DCLRE1C variant. Later on, an analysis showed TCR association rates differing by HLA locus, with DRB1 the most and HLA-C the fewest. On later analysis, the bulk of CMV-associated TCR beta chains appeared to be HLA-restricted.

PCR involved 60 Vbeta and 13 Jbeta primers. Only in-frame clones appear in the TCRdb table, and some are missing; sequencing was by immunoSEQ multiplex PCR. The sample lists about 120,000 clones; around 79% were seen once. The clonotype originates from a woman between 18 and 29 years old in good health and CMV-seronegative. Sequenced material: PBMCs. The V gene is TRBV2, the J gene TRBJ2-7; the D is unclear. CDR3 residues: CASKETSSYEQYF. The CDR3 DNA reads TGTGCCAGCAAAGAGACTTCCTCCTACGAGCAGTACTTC.